This T cell receptor (beta chain) is from a study of response to subunit inactivated influenza vaccine. With respect to this clonotype: Its antigen is unknown.

The CDR3 is 15 residues long. V trimming: 0 bases; J trimming: 8 bases; junction bases outside the gene matches: 7. TCRdb re-analysed the RT-PCR reads in MiXCR, keeping a single row per CDR3 protein. The sample has fewer than 600,000 distinct CDR3 sequences, around 7.9% seen once. General observations from the study: Authors suggested that a seasonal influenza vaccination recruits few new T cells each time.

This rearrangement joins TRBV12-3 or TRBV12-4 to TRBJ2-1, with TRBD2 matching 7 bases. This clonotype was sampled from a man aged 45 to 75 who received an inactivated influenza vaccine. Sample: PBMCs from blood, taken 23 months after vaccination. Here the CDR3 reads CASSLAGGAGDEQFF. The CDR3 DNA reads TGTGCCAGCAGTTTAGCGGGAGGGGCTGGGGATGAGCAGTTCTTC.